This T cell receptor beta chain was recovered during a study of shared clonotypes between healthy human individuals. Study results and limitations: Among donors, the sharing of clonotypes was expected to be influenced by sequencing depth.

Libraries were prepared by immunoSEQ multiplex PCR; TCRdb keeps only in-frame clonotypes and omits some of them. The data contain fewer than 650,000 clones, 75% to 85% of them seen just once; the ten biggest clones take up roughly 13%. Trimming removed 3 bases at V and 6 bases at J, with 12 bases between. CDR1 is LNHDA, CDR2 SQIVND, per germline (reference sequence). The CDR3 is 13 residues long. This clone was observed a single time. What it binds is not known. The donor population consisted of healthy HIV-negative adults with no recent acute infections or vaccinations. Genomic DNA of unsorted samples came from about 100 million PBMCs.

This TCR was recovered from a woman aged 40 to 55 in good health. Some clones in this sample may be carry-over from other donors' samples. The chain is built from TRBV19 and TRBJ2-7, with D uncertain. The specimen was PBMCs. The CDR3 loop is CASSMSGLREQYF. CDR3 DNA sequence: TGTGCCAGTAGTATGTCCGGCCTACGCGAGCAGTACTTC. The full variable domain, in which reference TRBV19 and TRBJ2-7 provide the parts outside the CDR3, is DGGITQSPKYLFRKEGQNVTLSCEQNLNHDAMYWYRQDPGQGLRLIYYSQIVNDFQKGDIAEGYSVSREKKESFPLTVTSAQKNPTAFYLCASSMSGLREQYFGPGTRLTVT.